The clone carrying this T cell receptor beta chain was counted at least ten times. Its antigen is currently unknown. The read finishes 3 residues shy of the CDR3 end, and the germline J gene is used to complete it. The sample is drawn from a study of T cell clonality in common variable immunodeficiency. The study's findings and limits: Fewer TCRbeta clones were shared among CVID subjects than controls. Reportedly, TCR beta sequences from common variable immunodeficiency showed fewer deletions and N-nucleotide insertions.

Profiling relied on immunoSEQ multiplex PCR, and the TCRdb table lists in-frame clones only, not all of them. The sample yields tens of thousands of clones, without any singletons. This CDR3 has 15 amino acids. Germline V gene data show CDR1 as DFQATT and CDR2 as SNEGSKA (reference sequence). The V and J ends lost 5 bases and 6 bases, in that order; junction bases with no gene match: 12. Caucasian heritage predominated among both patients and controls. V usage is TRBV20-1 and J usage is TRBJ2-7, with 11 bases lining up with TRBD2. This TCR came from a person aged 18 to 75 in good health. The specimen was peripheral blood mononuclear cells. CDR3 residues: CSAALIAGGPSEQYF. The CDR3 bases that were read are TGCAGTGCTGCCCTGATAGCGGGGGGGCCTTCCGAG.